This entry concerns a single T cell receptor beta chain. Its antigen is undetermined. This record comes from a study of cytomegalovirus exposure and HLA in healthy donors. Study-wide findings and caveats: According to a subsequent analysis, TCR clusters from the first cohort were inclined to appear together in the 120 validation repertoires. While the bulk of TCR sequences proved rare, some public TCRs turned up in many donors.

The CDR3 runs to 16 residues. Germline V gives CDR1 SGHTA, CDR2 FQGNSA. V was clipped by 1 base and J by 1 base, with 11 bases between them. Profiled with immunoSEQ multiplex PCR; TCRdb holds only in-frame clones, not every one. The sample lists about 330,000 clones; around 90% were seen once. The rearrangement joins TRBV7-2 to TRBJ1-5; possible D gene TRBD1, 5 bases. Sequences were obtained from PBMCs. The source of this sequence is a woman under 40 in good health and CMV-seropositive. The CDR3 nucleotides read TGTGCCAGCAGCTTAGGGGACGGCCGGAGCAATCAGCCCCAGCATTTT. Its translation is CASSLGDGRSNQPQHF.